The subject of this entry is one T cell receptor beta chain. There is no known antigen for this receptor. Nothing much larger sits one base from this clone, and base qualities are not available. Other DNA sequences in this specimen translate into the identical CDR3. Memory CD4+ T cells were sorted ex vivo from peripheral blood of narcolepsy patients and healthy controls for TCR Vbeta sequencing. The data derive from a study of T cells in narcolepsy (dated by TCRdb to 2017 to 2018). The study in broad terms: Patients with narcolepsy type 1 or type 2 (NT1, NT2) and healthy control donors were enrolled in the study. To look for autoreactive T cells in narcolepsy patients that target self-antigens of hypocretin neurons (hypocretin, TRIB2), the study used TCR Vbeta sequencing to follow clonotypes in blood and CSF. Findings and caveats that apply to the study as a whole: Numbers of sequenced blood memory CD4+ clonotypes were comparable, averaging roughly 40,000 in patients and approximately 34,000 in controls. In plots comparing CSF and blood CD4+ T cell clonotypes from the same patient, HCRT-specific and TRIB2-specific autoreactive clonotypes were highlighted. Autoreactive clonotypes were reported to be detected serially in the blood of the same patients and of different patients, but not in the blood of healthy controls. No sequences matching autoreactive T cell clones were contained in some blood memory CD4+ repertoires from patients and controls.

Trimming costs V 1 base and J 5 bases, and their ends lie 6 bases apart. Including cysteine and phenylalanine, the CDR3 has 13 amino acids. Just the 39-base CDR3 DNA is kept, in frame starting at base 1. The germline V gene supplies CDR1 KGHSH and CDR2 LQKENI. Library prep was done by the immunoSEQ multiplex PCR assay. As stored in TCRdb, this immuneACCESS dataset retains in-frame rearrangements with V and J assigned. A fraction of the clones does not appear; measured against another copy, unresolved V genes explain less than half of the discrepancy, and the remainder lacks a known reason. The sample has 30,000 to 40,000 clones on record, more than 65% of them singletons. The ten largest clones take up 2% to 2.5% of the sample.

This sequence originates from a human donor in good health. The chain is encoded by TRBV18 joined to TRBJ1-5; a tentative D match to TRBD1 spans 5 bases. What was sequenced was memory (CD45RA-) CD4+ T cells from blood. In the paper's terms, the cell subset or site label means: memory T cells sorted ex vivo from peripheral blood. For the CDR3, the sequence is CASSPQGDQPQHF. The DNA sequence is TGTGCCAGCTCACCACAAGGGGATCAGCCCCAGCATTTT.